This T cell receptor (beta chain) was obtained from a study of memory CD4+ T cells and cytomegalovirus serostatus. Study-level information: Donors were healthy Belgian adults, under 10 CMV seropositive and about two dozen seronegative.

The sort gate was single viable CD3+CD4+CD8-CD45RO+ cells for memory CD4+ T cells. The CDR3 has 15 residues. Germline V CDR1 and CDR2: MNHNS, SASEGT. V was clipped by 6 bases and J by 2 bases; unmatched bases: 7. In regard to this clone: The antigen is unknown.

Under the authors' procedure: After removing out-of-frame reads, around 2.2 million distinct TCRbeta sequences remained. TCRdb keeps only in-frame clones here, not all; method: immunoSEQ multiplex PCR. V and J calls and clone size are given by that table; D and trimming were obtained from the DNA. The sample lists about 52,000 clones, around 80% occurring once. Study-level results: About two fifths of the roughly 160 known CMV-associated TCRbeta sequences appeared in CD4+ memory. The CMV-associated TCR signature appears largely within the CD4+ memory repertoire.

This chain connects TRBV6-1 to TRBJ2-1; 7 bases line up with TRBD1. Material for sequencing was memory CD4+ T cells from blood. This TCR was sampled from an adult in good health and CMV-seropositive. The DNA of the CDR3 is TGTGCCAGCAGGAAGACAGGGATAACCTACAATGAGCAGTTCTTC. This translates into CASRKTGITYNEQFF.